A selection of T cell receptor beta chains follows, all from one sample in a study of cytomegalovirus exposure and HLA in healthy donors. Generated by immunoSEQ multiplex PCR, the TCRdb table keeps only in-frame clones and is missing some. The sample includes 120,000 or so clones, about nine tenths of them seen just once. The sample was PBMCs. Receptor source: a man aged 18 to 29 in good health and CMV-seropositive. CDR3s leave out the opening cysteine and the closing phenylalanine or tryptophan.

V gene	CDR3 length	J gene	CDR3 protein
TRBV15	13	TRBJ2-2	ATSRETGVTGELF
TRBV6-6	11	TRBJ1-1	ASSPLGNTEAF
TRBV11-2	15	TRBJ1-2	ASTLRDRGTANYGYT
TRBV14	14	TRBJ2-2	ASSQLAGSYTGELF
TRBV19	12	TRBJ2-2	ASSIEGNTGELF
TRBV6-4	11	TRBJ1-2	ASSDSTGSGYT
TRBV4-3	13	TRBJ1-1	ASSQVILGDTEAF
TRBV11-2	10	TRBJ1-5	ASSSTGQPQH
TRBV28	14	TRBJ1-3	ASSPYLRGMGNTIY
TRBV5-1	12	TRBJ2-3	ASSLSRGEDTQY
TRBV10-2	9	TRBJ1-1	ASLQGAEAF
TRBV7-8	14	TRBJ2-7	ASSPLEGVSSYEQY
TRBV5-6	13	TRBJ1-2	ASSPGQVRLPGYT
TRBV4-2	14	TRBJ2-1	ASSQTSGESYNEQF
TRBV7-2	14	TRBJ2-7	ASSSKGAASTYEQY
TRBV5-6	13	TRBJ1-2	ASSLGAGGLGGYT
TRBV11-3	12	TRBJ2-7	ASSAGTDPYEQY
TRBV28	11	TRBJ1-6	ASSALRGSPLH
TRBV7-9	13	TRBJ2-7	ASSADRGRTHEQY
TRBV10-3	12	TRBJ2-1	AIRTSGGHNEQF
TRBV5-1	13	TRBJ2-1	ASSLERGGGNEQF
TRBV4-1	14	TRBJ1-2	ASSQVDRGAFGGYT
TRBV15	14	TRBJ2-4	ATSRDPGEAKNIQY
TRBV15	13	TRBJ2-5	ATSRNTGSSETQY
TRBV5-1	12	TRBJ1-2	ASSSGQGVEGYT
TRBV5-4	12	TRBJ1-1	ASSLWDRDTEAF
TRBV6-1	13	TRBJ2-3	ASSALGGNTDTQY
TRBV5-1	13	TRBJ2-7	ASSLYAGTSYEQY
TRBV10-3	13	TRBJ1-6	AISGGQANNSPLH
TRBV7-9	10	TRBJ2-7	ASNTGTYEQY
TRBV10-1	10	TRBJ2-2	ASYSNTGELF
TRBV28	14	TRBJ2-3	ASGFSRDSYTDTQY
TRBV4-2	12	TRBJ2-1	ASSQVAGGQEQF
TRBV19	14	TRBJ2-2	ASSSLPGLNTGELF
TRBV4-3	13	TRBJ2-4	ASSQDRGGKNIQY
TRBV7-2	14	TRBJ1-1	ASSLFAGSVDTEAF
TRBV4-1	12	TRBJ1-6	ASSQTGSNSPLH
TRBV4-1	15	TRBJ1-6	ASSQDRVPSYNSPLH
TRBV28	12	TRBJ1-2	ASSFPQGALGYT
TRBV4-2	18	TRBJ2-3	ASSQGLDSGGRSSTDTQY
TRBV6-1	11	TRBJ2-2	ASSRTGAGELF
TRBV2	11	TRBJ1-2	ASGAVANYGYT
TRBV29-1	11	TRBJ1-3	SVGWGGGNTIY
TRBV5-6	12	TRBJ2-1	ASSPGGVYNEQF
TRBV28	12	TRBJ2-2	ASSTRWSTGELF
TRBV7-6	18	TRBJ1-6	ASSLEDRGYSSSYNSPLH
TRBV6-5	13	TRBJ2-7	ASSYGSGGSYEQY
TRBV9	16	TRBJ2-5	ASSEGALRAGGVETQY
TRBV5-6	12	TRBJ1-2	ASSLNGGNYGYT
TRBV1	18	TRBJ2-4	TSSQAGTGRLRSAKNIQY
TRBV4-2	13	TRBJ1-2	ASSQTDRRNYGYT
TRBV9	11	TRBJ2-7	ASSTPPTYEQY
TRBV6-5	14	TRBJ1-4	ASSYSGPGDHEKLF
TRBV11-1	16	TRBJ1-1	ASSLAVQGPNPNTEAF
TRBV4-3	14	TRBJ2-7	ASSQLTGTAIYEQY
TRBV7-9	16	TRBJ2-3	ASSPLNPSQGAGDTQY
TRBV18	11	TRBJ1-1	ASSPRLDTEAF
TRBV27	14	TRBJ2-1	ASSSGLAGTRGEQF
TRBV5-1	15	TRBJ2-2	ASSDTPGTGDTGELF